Listed here are 16 T cell receptor beta chains from one sample, sequenced in a study of shared clonotypes between healthy human individuals (dated by TCRdb to about 2020). Library construction relied on the immunoSEQ multiplex PCR assay. Held by TCRdb, this immuneACCESS table contains in-frame sequences only and omits some clones. Under half of the omission traces to an unresolved V gene where checked; the cause of the rest is unknown. Within this sample are under 2.5 million clones, with 85% to 95% of them counted one time only. The biggest ten clones account for 0.37% of the sample. Specimen: naive CD4+ T cells from PBMCs. Per the publication, the cell subset or site label means: CD45RA+ positively selected. The receptors originated from a man aged 18 to 29 in good health. Some clones in this sample may be carry-over from other donors' samples.

The chain links TRBV19 to TRBJ2-1; D unclear. V shed 3 bases and J shed 5 bases, with 11 bases lying between them. The CDR3 is 14 amino acids. Per the germline V gene, CDR1 is LNHDA and CDR2 is SQIVND (reference sequence). The CDR3 coding sequence is TGTGCCAGTAGTATCGGTGGAGAGCACAATGAGCAGTTCTTC. This translates into CASSIGGEHNEQFF.

V and J are TRBV6-1 and TRBJ2-7; D gene unclear. This CDR3 is built from 14 residues. Trimming shortened V by 5 bases and J by 2 bases, and 13 bases separated the two germline ends. Germline V lookup: CDR1 MNHNS, CDR2 SASEGT. For the CDR3, the DNA is TGTGCCAGCAGTATGTCCGGCAGAGCCTACGAGCAGTACTTC. This encodes CASSMSGRAYEQYF.

The chain joins TRBV29-1 to TRBJ2-5; the D gene is possibly TRBD2 (5 bases). The CDR3 spans 13 residues. Per germline, CDR1 SQVTM and CDR2 ANQGSEA. Trimming left V 0 bases short and J 11 bases short, with 16 bases between. CDR3 residues: CSVEERLAGEQYF. CDR3 DNA: TGCAGCGTTGAAGAGAGGCTAGCAGGAGAGCAGTACTTC.

This sequence joins TRBV6-1 and TRBJ2-7; the D gene is possibly TRBD2 (6 bases). This CDR3 region has 14 residues. The V end lost 4 bases, the J end lost 3 bases, and 13 bases lay between the germline ends. CDR1 MNHNS and CDR2 SASEGT come from the germline V gene. The CDR3 sequence is CASSVGLGLYEQYF. The CDR3 nucleotides read TGTGCCAGCAGTGTCGGACTGGGACTCTACGAGCAGTACTTC.

This chain connects TRBV12-5 to TRBJ2-1; D is uncertain. This CDR3 has 12 residues. V lost 5 bases and J lost 8, with 10 bases in between. Per the germline V gene, CDR1 is LGHNT and CDR2 is FRNRAP. CDR3 nucleotide sequence: TGTGCTAGTGGTCCGGGCTCCTATGAGCAGTTCTTC. Translating gives CASGPGSYEQFF.

The CDR3 coding sequence is TGTGCCAGCAGTTCCGGGGCGCAGAGTGGGAGGTTCTTC. It specifies CASSSGAQSGRFF. The V call is TRBV7-3, the J call TRBJ2-1; D possibly uses TRBD1 or TRBD2 (5 bases each). CDR3 length: 13 residues. Trimming left V 6 bases short and J 15 bases short, with 21 bases between. From germline, CDR1 is SGHTA and CDR2 FQGTGA.

The rearrangement links TRBV7-2 to TRBJ2-7; a weak D match, TRBD2 (5 bases). The V and J ends lost 3 bases and 3 bases respectively, with 12 bases between them. Germline V gene data show CDR1 as SGHTA and CDR2 as FQGNSA. The CDR3 is made up of 14 amino acids. The CDR3 protein is CASSLGGSNYEQYF. The CDR3 DNA reads as TGTGCCAGCAGCTTGGGTGGGAGCAACTACGAGCAGTACTTC.

For the CDR3, the DNA is TGTGCCAGCAGTTCCCTCGGACAGAAGCAGTACTTC. As protein: CASSSLGQKQYF. The chain employs TRBV28 and TRBJ2-7; D is perhaps TRBD1 (6 bases). Germline values: CDR1 MDHEN, CDR2 SYDVKM. There are 12 residues in the CDR3. The germline V and J ends were trimmed by 4 bases and 8 bases, with 12 bases remaining between them.

The V call is TRBV10-3, the J call TRBJ2-1; no definite D call. Trimming removed 1 base at V and 4 bases at J, with 8 bases between. This CDR3 has 14 residues. The germline V gene has CDR1 ENHRY and CDR2 SYGVKD. CDR3 sequence: CAISELGIYNEQFF. The CDR3 coding sequence is TGTGCCATCAGTGAGTTAGGCATATACAATGAGCAGTTCTTC.

The chain combines TRBV21-1 with TRBJ2-1. TRBV21-1 is recorded as a pseudogene. CDR3 length: 16 amino acids. CDR3: CASTWTWRSSYNEQFF. The CDR3 DNA follows: TGTGCCAGCACCTGGACCTGGCGGAGCTCCTACAATGAGCAGTTCTTC.

The genes are TRBV6-4 and TRBJ2-3; a weak D match, TRBD1 (8 bases). The CDR3 sequence is 14 residues long. Germline V gives CDR1 MRHNA, CDR2 SNTAGT. Trimming pared 6 bases from V and 5 bases from J, leaving 15 bases between. The chain's CDR3 is CASRGNRGGDTQYF. CDR3 nucleotide sequence: TGTGCCAGCAGGGGAAACAGGGGGGGAGATACGCAGTATTTT.

The chain couples TRBV7-9 to TRBJ2-3; the D is unclear. The CDR3 runs 13 residues. Trimming removed 2 bases from V and 3 bases from J, with 6 bases in between. Germline V CDR1 and CDR2: SEHNR, FQNEAQ (reference sequence). CDR3 coding DNA: TGTGCCAGCAGCTTAATGAGGACAGATACGCAGTATTTT. Protein product: CASSLMRTDTQYF.

Only one count was recorded for this clone. The rearrangement joins TRBV5-5 to TRBJ2-7; 8 nucleotides agree with TRBD1. The junction had 8 bases not matched to a gene; V was cut back by 3 bases and J by 6 bases. Germline-derived CDR1 and CDR2 are SGHKS and YYEKEE (reference sequence). The CDR3 runs to 14 residues. The CDR3 bases are TGTGCCAGCAGCTCCCGGACAGGGTTCGGCGAGCAGTACTTC. Translated, it gives CASSSRTGFGEQYF.

The chain combines TRBV30 with TRBJ1-2; TRBD1 aligns across 7 bases. CDR1 is GTSNPN, CDR2 SVGIG, per germline (reference sequence). The CDR3 has 11 residues. With 3 bases clipped from V and 8 bases from J, the junction kept 3 bases outside the gene matches. CDR3: CAWSGTVGYTF. The CDR3 DNA is TGTGCCTGGAGCGGGACAGTAGGCTACACCTTC.

This chain joins TRBV4-3 and TRBJ2-5, with 9 nucleotides matching TRBD2. CDR3 length: 18 amino acids. The germline V gene has CDR1 LGHNA and CDR2 YSLEER. V gave up 3 bases and J gave up 3 bases; unmatched junction bases: 14. The CDR3 nucleotides are TGCGCCAGCAGCCAGGGGGTTGGCGGGAGGGGATTAGAAGAGACCCAGTACTTC. The encoded protein is CASSQGVGGRGLEETQYF.

V and J are TRBV6-1 and TRBJ2-7; a weak D match, TRBD1 (6 bases). V lost 5 bases to trimming and J lost 0 bases, with 11 bases between them. Germline values: CDR1 MNHNS, CDR2 SASEGT. The CDR3 loop spans 14 amino acids. The CDR3 coding sequence is TGTGCCAGCAGTACCCGGGACACCTCCTACGAGCAGTACTTC. This encodes CASSTRDTSYEQYF.